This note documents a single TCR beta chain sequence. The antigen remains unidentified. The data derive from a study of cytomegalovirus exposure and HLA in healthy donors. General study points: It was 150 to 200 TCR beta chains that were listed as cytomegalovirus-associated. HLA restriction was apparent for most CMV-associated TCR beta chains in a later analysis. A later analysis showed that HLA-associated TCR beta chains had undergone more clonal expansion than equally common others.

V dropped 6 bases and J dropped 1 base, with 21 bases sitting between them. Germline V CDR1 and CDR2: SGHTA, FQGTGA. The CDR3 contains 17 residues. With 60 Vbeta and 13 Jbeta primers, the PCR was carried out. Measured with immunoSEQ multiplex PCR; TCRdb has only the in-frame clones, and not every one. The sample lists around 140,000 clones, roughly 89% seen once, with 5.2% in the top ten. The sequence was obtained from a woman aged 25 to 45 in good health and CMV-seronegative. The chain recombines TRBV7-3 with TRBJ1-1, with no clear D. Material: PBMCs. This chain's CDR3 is CASSPRAGPLQNTEAFF. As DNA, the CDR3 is TGTGCCAGCAGTCCGAGGGCAGGACCACTCCAGAACACTGAAGCTTTCTTT.